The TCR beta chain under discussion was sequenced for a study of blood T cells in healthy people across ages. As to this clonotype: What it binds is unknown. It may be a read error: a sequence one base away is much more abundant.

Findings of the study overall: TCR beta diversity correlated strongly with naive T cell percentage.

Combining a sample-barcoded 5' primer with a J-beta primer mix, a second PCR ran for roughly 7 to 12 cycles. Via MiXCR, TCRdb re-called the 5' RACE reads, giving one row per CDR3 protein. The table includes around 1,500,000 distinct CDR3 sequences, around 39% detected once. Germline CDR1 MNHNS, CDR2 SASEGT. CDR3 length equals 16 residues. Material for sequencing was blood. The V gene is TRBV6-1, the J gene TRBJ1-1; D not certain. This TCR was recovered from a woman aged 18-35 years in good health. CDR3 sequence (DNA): TGTCCCAGCCGCAACGGACGCACTAAGATGAACACTGAAGCTTTCTTT. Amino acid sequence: CPSRNGRTKMNTEAFF.